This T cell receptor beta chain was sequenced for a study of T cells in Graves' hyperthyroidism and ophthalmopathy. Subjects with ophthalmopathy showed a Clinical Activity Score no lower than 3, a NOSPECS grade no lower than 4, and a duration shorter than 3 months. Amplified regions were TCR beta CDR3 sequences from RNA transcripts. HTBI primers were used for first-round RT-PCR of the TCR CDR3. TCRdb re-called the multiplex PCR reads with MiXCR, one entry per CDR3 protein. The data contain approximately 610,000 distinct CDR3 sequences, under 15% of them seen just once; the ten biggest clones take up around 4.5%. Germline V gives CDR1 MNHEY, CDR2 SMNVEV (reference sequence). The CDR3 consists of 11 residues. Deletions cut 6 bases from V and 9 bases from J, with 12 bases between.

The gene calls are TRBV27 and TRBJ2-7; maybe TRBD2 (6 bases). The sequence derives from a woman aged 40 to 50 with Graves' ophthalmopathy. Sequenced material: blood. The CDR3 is CASREGILQYF. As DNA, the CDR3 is TGTGCCAGCAGGGAGGGTATTCTGCAGTACTTC.